Included here is one T cell receptor beta chain sequence, with context. The CDR3 has 13 residues. The V end was cut by 2 bases, the J end by 7 bases, with 9 bases between. Looked up from germline, CDR1 is MNHEY and CDR2 is SVGEGT. Libraries were prepared by immunoSEQ multiplex PCR; TCRdb keeps only in-frame clonotypes and omits some of them. Here the sample spans 250,000 or so clones, about 70% being singletons. The data stem from a study of blood T cell repertoires in COVID-19. The clonotype originates from a woman of 80 years or more with acute or convalescent COVID-19. The rearrangement uses TRBV6-2 or TRBV6-3 and TRBJ1-5, with D unresolved. The specimen was peripheral blood. The CDR3 DNA sequence: TGTGCCAGCAGTTACCCAGGCTCCCAGCCCCAGCATTTT. It translates to CASSYPGSQPQHF.